This T cell receptor (beta chain) stems from a study of T cells in Graves' hyperthyroidism and ophthalmopathy. TCR beta CDR3 region amplification was performed from RNA transcripts. Carried out on the TCR CDR3, a first-round RT-PCR used the HTBI primer set. TCRdb re-called the multiplex PCR reads with MiXCR, one entry per CDR3 protein. Of 380,000 or so distinct CDR3 sequences in the sample, roughly 14% are singletons; the top ten hold 20% to 25%. Details on this clonotype: Its specificity is unknown.

Notes on the study in general: Appearing also in blood were most of the thyroid clonotypes expanded above 0.001.

Clinical symptoms, serum thyroxine, TRAb, thyroid ultrasound and orbital computed tomography established diagnosis. Fresh peripheral blood, about 10 ml of it, supplied the PBMCs. This TCR was sampled from a man in his thirties or forties with Graves' hyperthyroidism that later progressed to Graves' ophthalmopathy. Sequencing was carried out using blood.

The CDR3, as DNA: TGTGCCAGCAGCTTGGGGGGTATCGGGGAGCTGTTTTTT. Amino acid sequence: CASSLGGIGELFF. This chain connects TRBV5-4 to TRBJ2-2; D is ambiguous. CDR1 is SGHNT and CDR2 is YYREEE in the germline V gene (reference sequence). The CDR3 is 13 residues long. Trimming shortened V by 0 bases and J by 7 bases, and 7 bases separated the two germline ends.